Following are 32 T cell receptor beta chains from one sample sequenced in a study of T cells in Graves' hyperthyroidism and ophthalmopathy. RNA transcripts yielded amplified TCR beta CDR3 regions. First-round RT-PCR of the TCR CDR3 relied on the HTBI primer set. TCRdb re-called the multiplex PCR reads with MiXCR, one entry per CDR3 protein. The table lists about 700,000 distinct CDR3 sequences, roughly 15% of them singletons. The sequenced material came from blood. The origin of the receptors is a woman aged 18 to 35 with Graves' hyperthyroidism.

This clonotype was recorded many times. This chain links TRBV11-2 with TRBJ2-7; a weak D match, TRBD2 (6 bases). CDR1 SGHAT and CDR2 FQNNGV come from the germline V gene. Trimming took off 7 bases at V and 5 bases at J, with 12 bases between the two ends. The CDR3 extends over 12 amino acids. CDR3 residues: CASTRREDEQYF. DNA for the CDR3: TGTGCCAGCACCCGGAGGGAGGACGAGCAGTACTTC.

V and J are TRBV20-1 and TRBJ2-1, with a weak D call TRBD1 (5 bases). With 7 bases removed from V and 10 bases from J, the gap between germline ends came to 5 bases. In germline, CDR1 is DFQATT, CDR2 SNEGSKA (reference sequence). The CDR3 extends over 8 amino acids. The CDR3 reads CSGGEQFF. The CDR3 region has the DNA TGCAGTGGGGGCGAGCAGTTCTTC.

This clonotype was counted ten times or more. V is TRBV11-2 and J is TRBJ1-3; D not resolved. The CDR3 totals 18 residues. Germline assignment: CDR1 SGHAT and CDR2 FQNNGV. V was trimmed by 7 bases and J by 4 bases, leaving 26 bases between them. CDR3 bases: TGTGCCAGCACCAGAACCACCACGGCGGGATCAGCCGGAAACACCATATATTTT. This gives the protein CASTRTTTAGSAGNTIYF.

V gene TRBV5-4 combines with J gene TRBJ1-1; 8 nucleotides line up with TRBD1. Germline trimming cut 5 bases from V and 7 bases from J; bases unmatched to any gene: 7. The CDR3 runs to 13 residues. CDR1 and CDR2 from the germline V gene are SGHNT and YYREEE (reference sequence). The CDR3 sequence: CASSLPGGNEAFF. The CDR3 coding sequence is TGTGCCAGCAGTTTACCAGGGGGCAATGAAGCTTTCTTT.

This chain links TRBV5-6 with TRBJ1-1, with D possibly TRBD1 on 5 matching bases. Germline V gene lookup returns CDR1 SGHDT and CDR2 YYEEEE. This CDR3 comprises 13 residues. Deletions cut 4 bases from V and 5 bases from J, with 12 bases between. The CDR3 loop is CASSPVRGTEAFF. CDR3 in DNA: TGTGCCAGCAGCCCGGTACGGGGGACTGAAGCTTTCTTT.

This clonotype was found many times. This chain joins TRBV24-1 and TRBJ2-2; 9 nucleotides agree with TRBD1. CDR3 length: 16 amino acids. Germline CDR1 is KGHDR and CDR2 is SFDVKD. V shed 5 bases, J shed 6 bases, and the junction held 9 bases outside the gene matches. This CDR3 reads CATSGTGVGLSGELFF. The CDR3 bases are TGTGCCACCAGTGGGACAGGGGTTGGTTTGTCCGGGGAGCTGTTTTTT.

In this sample, this clonotype turned up a few times. V usage is TRBV10-1 and J usage is TRBJ2-7; a possible D gene is TRBD1 (7 bases). CDR1 and CDR2 from the germline V gene are WNHNN and SYGVQD (reference sequence). The CDR3 extends over 15 amino acids. V shed 7 bases and J shed 3 bases, with 19 bases lying between them. The CDR3 sequence: CASIPRDSPFYEQYF. CDR3 bases: TGCGCCAGCATTCCGCGGGACAGCCCATTCTACGAGCAGTACTTC.

This clonotype came up many times. The V gene is TRBV7-9, the J gene TRBJ2-1; a possible D gene is TRBD2 (5 bases). Trimming took 10 bases from V and 2 from J, leaving 18 bases between them. CDR1 SEHNR and CDR2 FQNEAQ come from the germline V gene (reference sequence). The CDR3 spans 15 residues. This CDR3 is CATGVRDVPYNEQFF. The DNA of the CDR3 is TGTGCCACCGGCGTCCGGGATGTTCCCTACAATGAGCAGTTCTTC.

Many counts were recorded for this clonotype. The rearrangement joins TRBV2 to TRBJ2-7, with 10 nucleotides matching TRBD2. With 6 bases clipped from V and 0 bases from J, the junction kept 17 bases outside the gene matches. The CDR3 is 19 amino acids. Germline-derived CDR1 and CDR2 are SNHLY and FYNNEI. The CDR3 nucleotides are TGTGCCAGCAGGCTTAGCAGGGGAAAGCGGGAGGGCCGCTCCTACGAGCAGTACTTC. This gives the protein CASRLSRGKREGRSYEQYF.

This clonotype was seen ten or more times. The rearrangement uses TRBV3-1 and TRBJ1-1; 7 bases match TRBD1. Germline assignment: CDR1 LGHDT and CDR2 YNNKEL (reference sequence). The ends lost 1 base at V and 13 bases at J; junction bases unmatched: 12. There are 14 residues in the CDR3. This CDR3 reads CASSQGGDRAADFF. DNA of the CDR3: TGTGCCAGCAGCCAAGGGGGAGACAGGGCCGCGGATTTCTTT.

The chain couples TRBV20-1 to TRBJ1-6; weak D call: TRBD1 (5 bases). Germline V CDR1 and CDR2: DFQATT, SNEGSKA (reference sequence). The V gene lost 1 base and the J gene lost 9 bases, with 16 bases spanning the gap. The CDR3 is made up of 15 amino acids. CDR3 sequence reads: CSARVLGEVASPLHF. CDR3 coding DNA: TGCAGTGCTAGAGTGTTGGGGGAAGTGGCTTCACCCCTCCACTTT.

The genes are TRBV7-8 and TRBJ1-1, with TRBD1 matching over 8 bases. Trimming cost V 5 bases and J 4 bases; bases outside gene matches: 9. This CDR3 is built from 15 residues. Germline-derived CDR1 and CDR2 are SGHVS and FQNEAQ. CDR3 protein: CASSPAAGGGTEAFF. In DNA, the CDR3 is TGTGCCAGCAGCCCCGCGGCAGGGGGCGGCACTGAAGCTTTCTTT.

This clonotype occurred a few times. This chain links TRBV12-3 or TRBV12-4 with TRBJ2-4, with 9 bases identical to TRBD1. V lost 3 bases and J lost 8; bases outside the gene matches: 8. The length of the CDR3 is 15 residues. CDR3 sequence (DNA): TGTGCCAGCAGTTTGTGGACAGGGGAACGCGACATTCAGTACTTC. Amino acid sequence: CASSLWTGERDIQYF.

This chain connects TRBV20-1 to TRBJ1-6; maybe TRBD1 (5 bases). Germline CDR1 is DFQATT and CDR2 is SNEGSKA (reference sequence). CDR3 length: 15 residues. Deletions cut 3 bases from V and 8 bases from J, with 17 bases between. The CDR3 bases are TGCAGTGCTAGGCCTCGCACAGGAGGGGATTCACCCCTCCACTTT. It specifies CSARPRTGGDSPLHF.

This clonotype was seen at least ten times. J is TRBJ1-1 and V is TRBV18; 9 positions match TRBD1. J was trimmed by 0 bases and V by 4 bases; bases with no gene match: 3. Germline CDR1 reads KGHSH; CDR2 reads LQKENI. The CDR3 sequence is 15 residues long. The CDR3 DNA is TGTGCCAGCTCACACGGACAGGGGCTGAACACTGAAGCTTTCTTT. It specifies CASSHGQGLNTEAFF.

This clonotype came up a few times. This sequence joins TRBV20-1 and TRBJ2-5; D might be TRBD1 or TRBD2, each matching 5 bases. The J call could be wrong; TRBJ2-1 is a better fit for the DNA end. This CDR3 is built from 11 residues. CDR1 and CDR2 from the germline V gene are DFQATT and SNEGSKA (reference sequence). CDR3 in DNA: TGCAGTGCCTACTCGTACGGGACCCAGTTCTTC. Protein product: CSAYSYGTQFF.

CDR3 DNA: TGTGCCAGCAGTGGCCGGGAGTATTACGAGCAGTACTTC. Amino acid sequence: CASSGREYYEQYF. This chain uses TRBV2 with TRBJ2-7; a possible D gene is TRBD2 (6 bases). Germline CDR1 reads SNHLY; CDR2 reads FYNNEI. V was cut by 4 bases and J by 4 bases, with 11 bases left in between. The CDR3 sequence is 13 residues long.

This clonotype occurred many times. J is TRBJ2-1 and V is TRBV11-3; 8 positions match TRBD2. This CDR3 comprises 15 residues. Per the germline V gene, CDR1 is SGHNT and CDR2 is YENEEA. V lost 2 bases, J lost 4 bases, and 4 bases stayed unmatched. Here the CDR3 reads CASSLRGGRYNEQFF. In DNA, the CDR3 is TGTGCCAGCAGCTTACGCGGCGGGAGGTACAATGAGCAGTTCTTC.

The chain employs TRBV24-1 and TRBJ1-4; D perhaps matches TRBD1 (6 bases). Germline loops: CDR1 KGHDR, CDR2 SFDVKD. The germline V and J ends were trimmed by 4 bases and 7 bases, with 12 bases remaining between them. The CDR3 spans 14 residues. The CDR3 DNA is TGTGCCACCAGTGACGCAGGGGCTTCTGAAAAACTGTTTTTT. Translating gives CATSDAGASEKLFF.

The chain has TRBV11-2 and TRBJ2-3; TRBD1 aligns across 8 bases. The CDR3 has 16 amino acids. CDR1 and CDR2 from the germline V gene are SGHAT and FQNNGV. V was clipped by 4 bases and J by 3 bases; unmatched bases: 9. The CDR3 protein is CASSSRPDRVTDTQYF. CDR3 DNA: TGTGCCAGCAGCTCCCGCCCGGACAGGGTTACAGATACGCAGTATTTT.

This clonotype was found many times. The chain combines TRBV12-3 or TRBV12-4 with TRBJ1-1; no clear D. Trimming removed 2 bases at V and 0 bases at J, with 16 bases between. This CDR3 region has 17 residues. The CDR3 DNA is TGTGCCAGCAGTTTACGGGGTTGGGGAACAATGAACACTGAAGCTTTCTTT. Its protein product is CASSLRGWGTMNTEAFF.

The chain joins TRBV5-1 to TRBJ2-1, with 8 bases lining up with TRBD1. CDR3 size: 11 residues. V gave up 0 bases and J gave up 15 bases; unmatched junction bases: 2. Germline lookup yields CDR1 SGHRS and CDR2 YFSETQ. Here the CDR3 reads CASSLDRGRFF. CDR3 DNA: TGCGCCAGCAGCTTGGACAGGGGGAGGTTCTTC.

This clonotype has at least ten counts. The V gene is TRBV20-1, the J gene TRBJ2-1; D gene unclear. The V gene's germline CDR1 is DFQATT and CDR2 SNEGSKA (reference sequence). The V gene lost 5 bases and the J gene lost 2 bases, with 10 bases spanning the gap. CDR3 length: 13 residues. This CDR3 is CSARSITYNEQFF. The CDR3, as DNA: TGCAGTGCTCGAAGCATAACCTACAATGAGCAGTTCTTC.

The table lists this clonotype with many counts. The chain employs TRBV11-2 and TRBJ2-2, with TRBD2 matching over 9 bases. Trimming took 6 bases from V and 2 from J; bases not matched to a gene: 7. Germline CDR1 SGHAT, CDR2 FQNNGV. The CDR3 consists of 16 residues. The CDR3 spells CASRASGRPNTGELFF. The CDR3 region has the DNA TGTGCCAGCAGGGCGAGCGGGAGGCCAAACACCGGGGAGCTGTTTTTT.

This chain links TRBV5-6 with TRBJ2-1; 9 bases line up with TRBD2. The CDR3 consists of 15 residues. Germline loops: CDR1 SGHDT, CDR2 YYEEEE. The ends lost 6 bases at V and 7 bases at J; junction bases unmatched: 11. CDR3 nucleotide sequence: TGTGCCAGCAAGCGTGGCGGGAGGGCGTGGAATGAGCAGTTCTTC. It translates to CASKRGGRAWNEQFF.

This clonotype came up many times. The gene calls are TRBV7-9 and TRBJ2-3, with D possibly TRBD2 on 5 matching bases. Germline V gives CDR1 SEHNR, CDR2 FQNEAQ (reference sequence). The CDR3 runs to 20 residues. V was pared by 4 bases and J by 0 bases, with 26 bases between. The CDR3 region is CASSSRPQLSAWFSTDTQYF. In nucleotides, the CDR3 is TGTGCCAGCAGCTCCCGACCGCAACTTAGCGCCTGGTTTAGCACAGATACGCAGTATTTT.

The CDR3 spells CASSEIRDEQYF. The CDR3 DNA reads TGTGCCAGCAGTGAGATAAGAGACGAGCAGTACTTC. This chain joins TRBV6-1 and TRBJ2-7, with D unresolved. V lost 3 bases and J 5 bases, leaving 8 bases between the germline ends. Germline-derived CDR1 and CDR2 are MNHNS and SASEGT. This CDR3 is built from 12 residues.

This clonotype has a count of ten or more. This rearrangement joins TRBV11-3 to TRBJ2-1; 9 nucleotides align to TRBD2. CDR3 length: 16 amino acids. V shed 3 bases, J shed 6 bases, and the junction held 9 bases outside the gene matches. Germline V gene lookup returns CDR1 SGHNT and CDR2 YENEEA. The CDR3 spells CASSFRLRREGNEQFF. The CDR3 DNA is TGTGCCAGCAGCTTCCGACTAAGGCGGGAGGGCAATGAGCAGTTCTTC.

The rearrangement uses TRBV11-2 and TRBJ2-7, with 14 bases that match TRBD2. This CDR3 has 16 amino acids. The germline V gene has CDR1 SGHAT and CDR2 FQNNGV. Trimming removed 3 bases from V and 9 bases from J; junction bases left unmatched: 10. The DNA of the CDR3 is TGTGCCAGCAGCTTGACTAGCGGGAGGGCCGGTCGTCGGCAGTACTTC. Encoded protein: CASSLTSGRAGRRQYF. Supplemented by reference TRBV11-2 and TRBJ2-7, the full variable domain reads EAGVAQSPRYKIIEKRQSVAFWCNPISGHATLYWYQQILGQGPKLLIQFQNNGVVDDSQLPKDRFSAERLKGVDSTLKIQPAKLEDSAVYLCASSLTSGRAGRRQYFGPGTRLTVT.

Many counts were recorded for this clonotype. The rearrangement links TRBV18 to TRBJ2-2; D remains ambiguous. The germline gives CDR1 KGHSH, CDR2 LQKENI. Between the trimmed V and J ends, which lost 2 bases and 9 bases, there was a span of 10 bases. The CDR3 is 13 residues long. Written as DNA, the CDR3 is TGTGCCAGCTCACCAAAGGGTTACAGGGAGCTGTTTTTT. The encoded protein is CASSPKGYRELFF. Full variable domain (remainder filled in from reference TRBV18 and TRBJ2-2): NAGVMQNPRHLVRRRGQEARLRCSPMKGHSHVYWYRQLPEEGLKFMVYLQKENIIDESGMPKERFSAEFPKEGPSILRIQQVVRGDSAAYFCASSPKGYRELFFGEGSRLTVL.

This clonotype was observed many times. The chain employs TRBV27 and TRBJ2-7; tentative D call: TRBD2 (7 bases). The germline V and J ends were trimmed by 6 bases and 7 bases, with 16 bases remaining between them. CDR1 is MNHEY and CDR2 is SMNVEV in the germline V gene (reference sequence). The CDR3 extends over 13 amino acids. The CDR3 nucleotides are TGTGCCAGCAGACCCTCGGGGGGCAGAGAGCAGTACTTC. Residues: CASRPSGGREQYF.

Ten or more counts support this clonotype. The CDR3 is CSARGRLEGVSSYEQYF. CDR3 DNA: TGCAGTGCTAGGGGCCGTCTTGAAGGGGTGAGCTCCTACGAGCAGTACTTC. The genes are TRBV20-1 and TRBJ2-7; tentatively, D is TRBD1 (5 bases). The CDR3 consists of 17 residues. Germline V gives CDR1 DFQATT, CDR2 SNEGSKA (reference sequence). Between the trimmed V and J ends, which lost 3 bases and 0 bases, there was a span of 21 bases.